This note documents a single T cell receptor (beta chain) sequence. CDR3 length: 12 residues. The germline V gene has CDR1 KGHSH and CDR2 LQKENI. V was pared by 4 bases and J by 5 bases, with 6 bases between. Produced via immunoSEQ multiplex PCR; TCRdb's table is partial and in-frame only. The sample holds 150,000 to 180,000 clones; 80% to 90% are singletons and the top ten take about a fifth. The sample originates from a study of cytomegalovirus exposure and HLA in healthy donors. The wider study: It was reported in a later analysis that the same platform had been used for the approximately 120 validation repertoires as for the 550 to 700 first-cohort repertoires.

Sample: PBMCs. This chain connects TRBV18 to TRBJ2-1; D is unresolved. This receptor was obtained from a man aged 18 to 29 in good health and CMV-seropositive. The CDR3 nucleotides are TGTGCCAGCTCACGCGTGGACAATGAGCAGTTCTTC. Translating gives CASSRVDNEQFF.